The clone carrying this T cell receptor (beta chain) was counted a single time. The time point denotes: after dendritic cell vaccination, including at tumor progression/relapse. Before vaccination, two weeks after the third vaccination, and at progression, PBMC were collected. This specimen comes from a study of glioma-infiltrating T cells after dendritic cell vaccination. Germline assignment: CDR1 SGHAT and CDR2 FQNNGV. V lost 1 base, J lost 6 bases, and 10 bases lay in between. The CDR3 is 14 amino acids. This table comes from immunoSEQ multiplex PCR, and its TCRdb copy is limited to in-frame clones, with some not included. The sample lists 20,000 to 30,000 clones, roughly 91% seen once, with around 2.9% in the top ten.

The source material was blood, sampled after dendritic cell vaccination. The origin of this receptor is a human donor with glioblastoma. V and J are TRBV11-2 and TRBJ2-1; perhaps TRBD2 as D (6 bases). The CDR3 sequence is CASSLGLGGNEQFF. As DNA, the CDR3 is TGTGCCAGCAGCTTAGGACTAGGAGGCAATGAGCAGTTCTTC.